The text below deals with one TCR beta chain. Authors' analysis steps: Amplifying reference gene primers gave estimates of nucleated cell counts. Using immunoSEQ multiplex PCR, the repertoire was profiled, and TCRdb retains in-frame clones only, with some absent. V, J and clone size are those of that table, while D and trimming were read from the DNA. The sample contains about 230,000 clones, less than 85% of which appear only once. The data originate from a study of blood T cell repertoires in COVID-19. Overall study: The study drew acute and convalescent COVID-19 samples from the United States, Italy and Spain. From T cells, B-cell-depleted T cells, or PBMCs came the material, which was cDNA or gDNA.

Germline CDR1 MDHEN, CDR2 SYDVKM. The CDR3 covers 16 residues. The ends lost 5 bases at V and 5 bases at J; junction bases unmatched: 8. The sequence derives from an older woman with active or convalescent COVID-19. Sequencing was carried out using peripheral blood. V gene TRBV28 combines with J gene TRBJ2-5; 13 nucleotides align to TRBD2. The CDR3 DNA is TGTGCCAGCAGTCTAGGGACTAGCGGGATAGGGGAGACCCAGTACTTC. This codes for CASSLGTSGIGETQYF.